The clone carrying this T cell receptor beta chain has at least ten counts. Antigen: not known. This sample stems from a study of blood T cells in healthy people across ages. Findings and caveats of the study: It was found that TCR beta diversity correlated strongly with the percentage of naive T cells. With age, beta diversity per million T cells declined roughly linearly, significantly by approximately 40.

Primed by a sample-barcoded 5' primer and a J-beta primer mix, a second PCR proceeded for about 6 to 12 cycles. MiXCR, run by TCRdb on the 5' RACE reads, gives a single entry per CDR3 protein. The sample shows hundreds of thousands of distinct CDR3 sequences, approximately 29% of them seen only once. Samples each had at least 5 micrograms of total RNA extracted. This CDR3 region has 19 residues. Germline-derived CDR1 and CDR2 are SGHRS and YFSETQ. Trimming cost V 0 bases and J 2 bases; bases outside gene matches: 16. The sequence was obtained from a woman older than 75 in good health. V gene TRBV5-1 combines with J gene TRBJ2-7, with 8 bases aligning to TRBD2. Material: blood. CDR3 residues: CASSLGPSTGAGAAYEQYF. CDR3 DNA sequence: TGCGCCAGCAGCTTGGGCCCAAGTACTGGAGCGGGAGCCGCCTACGAGCAGTACTTC. The whole variable domain, filled in from reference TRBV5-1 and TRBJ2-7, reads KAGVTQTPRYLIKTRGQQVTLSCSPISGHRSVSWYQQTPGQGLQFLFEYFSETQRNKGNFPGRFSGRQFSNSRSEMNVSTLELGDSALYLCASSLGPSTGAGAAYEQYFGPGTRLTVT.